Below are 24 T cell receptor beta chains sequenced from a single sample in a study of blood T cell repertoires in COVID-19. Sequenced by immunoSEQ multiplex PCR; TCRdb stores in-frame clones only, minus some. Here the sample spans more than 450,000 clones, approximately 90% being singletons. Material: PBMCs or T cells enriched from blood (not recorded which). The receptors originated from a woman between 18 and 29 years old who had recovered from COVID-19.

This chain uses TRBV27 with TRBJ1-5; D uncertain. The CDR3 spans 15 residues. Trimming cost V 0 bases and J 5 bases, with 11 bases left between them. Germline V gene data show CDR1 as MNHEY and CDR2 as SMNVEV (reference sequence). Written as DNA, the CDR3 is TGTGCCAGCAGTTTATCGGTCCCGGGAGATCAGCCCCAGCATTTT. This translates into CASSLSVPGDQPQHF.

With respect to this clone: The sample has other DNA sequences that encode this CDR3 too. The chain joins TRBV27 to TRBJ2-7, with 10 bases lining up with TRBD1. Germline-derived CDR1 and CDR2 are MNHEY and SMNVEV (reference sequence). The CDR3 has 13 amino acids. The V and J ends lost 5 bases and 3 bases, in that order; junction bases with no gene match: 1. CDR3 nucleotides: TGTGCCAGCAGTCGGGACAGGGGCTACGAGCAGTACTTC. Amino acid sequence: CASSRDRGYEQYF.

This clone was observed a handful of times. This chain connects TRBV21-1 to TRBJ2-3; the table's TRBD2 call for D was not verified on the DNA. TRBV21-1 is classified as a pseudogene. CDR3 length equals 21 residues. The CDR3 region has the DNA TGTGCCAGCAGCAAGTCCCTGACTAGCGGGGGGACTGATACTAGCACAGATACGCAGTATTTT. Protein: CASSKSLTSGGTDTSTDTQYF.

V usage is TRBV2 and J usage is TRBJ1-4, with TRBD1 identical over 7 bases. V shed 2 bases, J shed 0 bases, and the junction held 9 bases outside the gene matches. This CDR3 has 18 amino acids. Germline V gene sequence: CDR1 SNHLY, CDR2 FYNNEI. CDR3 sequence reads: CASSELEQGYATNEKLFF. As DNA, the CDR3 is TGTGCCAGCAGTGAACTCGAACAGGGGTATGCAACTAATGAAAAACTGTTTTTT.

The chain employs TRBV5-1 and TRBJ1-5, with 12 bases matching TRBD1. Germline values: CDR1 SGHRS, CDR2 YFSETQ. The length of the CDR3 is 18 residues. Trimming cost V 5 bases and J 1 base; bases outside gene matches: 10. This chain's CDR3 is CASSWDRGRGESNQPQHF. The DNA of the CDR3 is TGCGCCAGCAGTTGGGACAGGGGGCGCGGAGAAAGCAATCAGCCCCAGCATTTT.

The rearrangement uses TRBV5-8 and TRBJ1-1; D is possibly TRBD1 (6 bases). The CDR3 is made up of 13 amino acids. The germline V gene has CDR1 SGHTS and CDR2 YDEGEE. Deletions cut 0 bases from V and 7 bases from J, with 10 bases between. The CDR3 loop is CASSLDRTDEAFF. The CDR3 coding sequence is TGTGCCAGCAGCTTGGATAGGACAGATGAAGCTTTCTTT. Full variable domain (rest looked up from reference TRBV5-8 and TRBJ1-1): EAGVTQSPTHLIKTRGQQATLRCSPISGHTSVYWYQQALGLGLQFLLWYDEGEERNRGNFPPRFSGRQFPNYSSELNVNALELEDSALYLCASSLDRTDEAFFGQGTRLTVV.

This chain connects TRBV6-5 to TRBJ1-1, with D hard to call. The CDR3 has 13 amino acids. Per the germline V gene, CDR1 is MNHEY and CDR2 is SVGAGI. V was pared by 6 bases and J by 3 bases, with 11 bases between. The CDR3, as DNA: TGTGCCAGCAGACCGAGCCCGTACACTGAAGCTTTCTTT. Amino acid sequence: CASRPSPYTEAFF.

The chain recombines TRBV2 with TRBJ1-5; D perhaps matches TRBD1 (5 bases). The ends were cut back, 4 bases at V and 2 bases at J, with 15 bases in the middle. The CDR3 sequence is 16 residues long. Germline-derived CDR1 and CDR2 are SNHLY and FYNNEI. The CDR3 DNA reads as TGTGCCAGCAGTGCCCCCCCGGACATGGGCAATCAGCCCCAGCATTTT. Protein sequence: CASSAPPDMGNQPQHF.

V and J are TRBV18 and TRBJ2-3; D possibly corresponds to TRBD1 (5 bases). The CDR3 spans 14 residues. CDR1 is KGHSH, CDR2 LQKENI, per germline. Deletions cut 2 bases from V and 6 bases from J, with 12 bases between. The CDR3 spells CASSPDSLEDTQYF. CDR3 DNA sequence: TGTGCCAGCTCACCAGACAGCCTGGAGGATACGCAGTATTTT.

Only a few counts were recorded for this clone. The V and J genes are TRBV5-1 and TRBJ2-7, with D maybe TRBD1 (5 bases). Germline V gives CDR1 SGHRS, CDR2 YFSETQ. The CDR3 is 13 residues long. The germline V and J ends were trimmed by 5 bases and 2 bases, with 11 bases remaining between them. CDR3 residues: CASRVGRAYEQYF. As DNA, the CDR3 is TGCGCCAGCAGGGTGGGCAGGGCCTACGAGCAGTACTTC.

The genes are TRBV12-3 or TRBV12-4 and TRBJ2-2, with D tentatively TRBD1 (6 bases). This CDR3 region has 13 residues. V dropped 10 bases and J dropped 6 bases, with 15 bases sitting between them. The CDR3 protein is CATTDRPSGELFF. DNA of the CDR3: TGTGCCACCACAGACAGGCCCTCCGGGGAGCTGTTTTTT.

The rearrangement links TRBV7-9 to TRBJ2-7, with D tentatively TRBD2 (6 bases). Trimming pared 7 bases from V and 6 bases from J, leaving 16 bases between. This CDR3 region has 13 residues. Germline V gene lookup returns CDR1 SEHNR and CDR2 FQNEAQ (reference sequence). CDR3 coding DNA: TGTGCCAGCACAATCGACGGGAGCCCCGAGCAGTACTTC. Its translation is CASTIDGSPEQYF.

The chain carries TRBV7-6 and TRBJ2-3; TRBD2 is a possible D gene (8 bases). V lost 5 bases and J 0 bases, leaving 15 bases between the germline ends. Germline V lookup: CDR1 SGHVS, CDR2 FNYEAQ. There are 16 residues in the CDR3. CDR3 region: CASSVSGGQSTDTQYF. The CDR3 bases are TGTGCCAGCAGCGTGAGCGGGGGACAGAGCACAGATACGCAGTATTTT.

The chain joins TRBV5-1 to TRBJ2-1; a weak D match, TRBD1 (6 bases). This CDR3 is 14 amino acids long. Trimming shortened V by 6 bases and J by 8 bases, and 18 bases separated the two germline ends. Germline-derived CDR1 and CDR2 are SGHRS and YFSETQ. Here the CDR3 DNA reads TGCGCCAGCACCCCCCGGACAGCTTCGGATGAGCAGTTCTTC. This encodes CASTPRTASDEQFF.

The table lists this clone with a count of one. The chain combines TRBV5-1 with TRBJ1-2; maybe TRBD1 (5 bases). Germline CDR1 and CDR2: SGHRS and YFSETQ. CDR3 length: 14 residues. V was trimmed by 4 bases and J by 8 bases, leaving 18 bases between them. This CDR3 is CASSPDGTYGGYTF. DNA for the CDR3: TGCGCCAGCAGCCCGGACGGGACTTATGGCGGCTACACCTTC.

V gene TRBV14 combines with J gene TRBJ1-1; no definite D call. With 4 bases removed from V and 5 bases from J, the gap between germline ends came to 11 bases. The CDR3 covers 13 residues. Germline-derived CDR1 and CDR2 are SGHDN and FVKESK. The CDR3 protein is CASSRTDKTEAFF. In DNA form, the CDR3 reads TGTGCCAGCAGCCGCACAGATAAGACTGAAGCTTTCTTT.

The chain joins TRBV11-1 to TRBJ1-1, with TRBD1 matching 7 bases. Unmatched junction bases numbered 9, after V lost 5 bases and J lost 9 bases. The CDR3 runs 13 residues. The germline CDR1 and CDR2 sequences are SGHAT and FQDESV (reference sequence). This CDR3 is CASSPRTGRKAFF. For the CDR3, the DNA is TGTGCCAGCAGCCCCCGGACAGGACGTAAAGCTTTCTTT.

CDR3: CASSLYRSYSNQPQHF. CDR3 nucleotides: TGTGCCAGCAGTTTATACCGAAGCTATAGCAATCAGCCCCAGCATTTT. The gene calls are TRBV28 and TRBJ1-5; D ambiguous. This CDR3 comprises 16 residues. Germline CDR1 and CDR2: MDHEN and SYDVKM. The ends were cut back, 1 base at V and 0 bases at J, with 10 bases in the middle.

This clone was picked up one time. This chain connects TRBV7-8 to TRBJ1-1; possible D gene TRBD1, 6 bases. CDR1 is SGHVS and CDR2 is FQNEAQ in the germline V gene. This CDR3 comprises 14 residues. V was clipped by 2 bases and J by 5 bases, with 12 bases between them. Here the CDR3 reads CASSLTGGLTEAFF. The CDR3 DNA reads TGTGCCAGCAGCTTAACGGGGGGCTTAACTGAAGCTTTCTTT.

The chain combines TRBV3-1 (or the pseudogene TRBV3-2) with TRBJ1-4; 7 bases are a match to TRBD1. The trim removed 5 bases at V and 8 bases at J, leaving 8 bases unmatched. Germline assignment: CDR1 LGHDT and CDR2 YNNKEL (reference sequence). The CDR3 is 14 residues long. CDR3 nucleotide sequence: TGTGCCAGCAGCTTAAGACAGGGCAGCGAAAAACTGTTTTTT. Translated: CASSLRQGSEKLFF.

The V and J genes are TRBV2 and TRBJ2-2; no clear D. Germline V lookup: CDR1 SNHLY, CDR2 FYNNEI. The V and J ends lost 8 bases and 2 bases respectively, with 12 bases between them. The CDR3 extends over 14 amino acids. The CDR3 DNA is TGTGCCAGCTCACAGACGGAAAACACCGGGGAGCTGTTTTTT. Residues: CASSQTENTGELFF.

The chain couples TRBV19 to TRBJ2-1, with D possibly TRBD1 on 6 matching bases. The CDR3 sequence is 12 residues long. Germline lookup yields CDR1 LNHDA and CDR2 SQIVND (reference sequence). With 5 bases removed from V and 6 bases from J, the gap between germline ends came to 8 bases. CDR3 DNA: TGTGCCAGTAGTCCACAGGGCAATGAGCAGTTCTTC. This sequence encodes CASSPQGNEQFF.

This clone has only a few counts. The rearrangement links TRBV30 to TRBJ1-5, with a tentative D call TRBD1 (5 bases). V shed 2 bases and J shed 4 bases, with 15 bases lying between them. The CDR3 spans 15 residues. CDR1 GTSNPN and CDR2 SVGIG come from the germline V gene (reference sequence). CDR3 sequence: CAWSPGTGGNQPQHF. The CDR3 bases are TGTGCCTGGAGTCCAGGGACCGGGGGTAATCAGCCCCAGCATTTT.

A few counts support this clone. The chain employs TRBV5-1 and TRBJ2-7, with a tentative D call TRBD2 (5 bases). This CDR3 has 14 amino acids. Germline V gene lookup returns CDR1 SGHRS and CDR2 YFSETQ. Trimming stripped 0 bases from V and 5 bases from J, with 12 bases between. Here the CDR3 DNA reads TGCGCCAGCAGCTTGGAGGAGGATTCGGACGAGCAGTACTTC. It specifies CASSLEEDSDEQYF.